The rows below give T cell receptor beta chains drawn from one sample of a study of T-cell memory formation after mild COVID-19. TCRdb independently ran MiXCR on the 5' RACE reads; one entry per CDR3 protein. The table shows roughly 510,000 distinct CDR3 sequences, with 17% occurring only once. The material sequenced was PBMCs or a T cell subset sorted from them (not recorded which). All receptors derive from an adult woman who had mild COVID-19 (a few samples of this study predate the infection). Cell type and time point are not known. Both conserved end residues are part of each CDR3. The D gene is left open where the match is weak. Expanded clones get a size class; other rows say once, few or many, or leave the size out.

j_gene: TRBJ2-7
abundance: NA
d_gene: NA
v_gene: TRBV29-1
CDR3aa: CSVEGDGPGDEQYF
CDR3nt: TGCAGCGTTGAGGGGGACGGACCGGGGGACGAGCAGTACTTC

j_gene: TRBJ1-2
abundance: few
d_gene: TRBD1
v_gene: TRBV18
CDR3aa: CASSEIQTGQGYTF
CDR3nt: TGTGCCAGCTCCGAGATTCAGACAGGGCAAGGCTACACCTTC

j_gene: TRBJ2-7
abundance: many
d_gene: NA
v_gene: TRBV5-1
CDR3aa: CASSLEAAGTYEQYF
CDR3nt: TGCGCCAGCAGCTTGGAAGCGGCCGGGACCTACGAGCAGTACTTC

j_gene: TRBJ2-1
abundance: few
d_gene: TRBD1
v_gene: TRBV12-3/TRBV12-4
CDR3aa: CASSPPTGANNEQFF
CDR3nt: TGTGCCAGCAGTCCGCCGACAGGGGCAAACAATGAGCAGTTCTTC

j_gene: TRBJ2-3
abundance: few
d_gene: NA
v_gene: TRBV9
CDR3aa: CASSGTPDPYTQYF
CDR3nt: TGTGCCAGCAGCGGGACCCCGGATCCCTATACGCAGTATTTT

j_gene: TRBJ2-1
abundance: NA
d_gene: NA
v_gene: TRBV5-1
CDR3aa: CASSLGVHNEQFF
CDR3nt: TGCGCCAGCAGCTTGGGTGTTCACAATGAGCAGTTCTTC

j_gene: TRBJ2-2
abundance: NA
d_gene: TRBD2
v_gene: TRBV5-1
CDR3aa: CASSLSAGVNTGELFF
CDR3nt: TGCGCCAGCAGCTTGTCCGCGGGGGTGAACACCGGGGAGCTGTTTTTT

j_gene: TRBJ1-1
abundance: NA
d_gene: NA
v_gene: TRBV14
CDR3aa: CASSQFRTEAFF
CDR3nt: TGTGCCAGCAGCCAATTTAGGACAGAAGCTTTCTTT

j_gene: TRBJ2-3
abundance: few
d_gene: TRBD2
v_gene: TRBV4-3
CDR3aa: CASSGLAGAADTQYF
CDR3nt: TGCGCCAGCAGCGGACTAGCGGGTGCCGCAGATACGCAGTATTTT

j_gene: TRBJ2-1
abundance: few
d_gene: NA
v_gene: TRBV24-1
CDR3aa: CATSEAGQLEQFF
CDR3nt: TGTGCCACCAGTGAGGCGGGACAGCTTGAGCAGTTCTTC

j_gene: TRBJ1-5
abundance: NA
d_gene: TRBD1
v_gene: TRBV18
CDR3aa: CASSLTGTGGNSNQPQHF
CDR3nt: TGTGCCAGCTCATTAACCGGGACAGGGGGCAATAGCAATCAGCCCCAGCATTTT

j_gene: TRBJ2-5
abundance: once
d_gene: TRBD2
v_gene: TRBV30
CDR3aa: CAWSWGLAGQETQYF
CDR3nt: TGTGCCTGGAGTTGGGGACTAGCGGGGCAAGAGACCCAGTACTTC

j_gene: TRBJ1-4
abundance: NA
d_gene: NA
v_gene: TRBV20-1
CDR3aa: CSAPDRRGANEKLFF
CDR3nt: TGCAGTGCGCCGGATAGGAGAGGCGCCAATGAAAAACTGTTTTTT

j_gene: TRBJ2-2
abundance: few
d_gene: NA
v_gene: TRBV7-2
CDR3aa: CASSGPRTLHGELFF
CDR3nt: TGTGCCAGCAGCGGCCCCCGTACGCTCCACGGGGAGCTGTTTTTT

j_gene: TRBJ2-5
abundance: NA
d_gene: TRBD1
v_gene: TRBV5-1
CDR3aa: CASSPRGTATQETQYF
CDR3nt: TGCGCCAGCAGCCCCAGGGGGACAGCTACCCAAGAGACCCAGTACTTC

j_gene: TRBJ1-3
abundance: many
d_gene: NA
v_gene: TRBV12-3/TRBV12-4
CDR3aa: CASSFWAGENTIYF
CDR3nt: TGTGCCAGCAGTTTTTGGGCGGGAGAAAACACCATATATTTT

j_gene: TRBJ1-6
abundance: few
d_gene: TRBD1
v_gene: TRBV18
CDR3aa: CASSPLGQGVDNSPLHF
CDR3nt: TGTGCCAGCTCACCACTCGGACAGGGGGTCGATAATTCACCCCTCCACTTT

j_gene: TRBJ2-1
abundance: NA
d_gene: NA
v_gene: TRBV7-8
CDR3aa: CASSSDFSYNEQFF
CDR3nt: TGTGCCAGCAGCTCGGACTTCTCCTACAATGAGCAGTTCTTC

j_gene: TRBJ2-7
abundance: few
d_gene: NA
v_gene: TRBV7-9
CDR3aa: CASSFEVGGTEQYF
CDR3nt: TGTGCCAGCAGCTTTGAAGTTGGGGGGACCGAGCAGTACTTC

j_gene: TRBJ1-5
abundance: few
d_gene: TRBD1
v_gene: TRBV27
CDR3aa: CASSPGDRGSNQPQHF
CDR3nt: TGTGCCAGCAGTCCCGGGGACAGGGGTAGCAATCAGCCCCAGCATTTT

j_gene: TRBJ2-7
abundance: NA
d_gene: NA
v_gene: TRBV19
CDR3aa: CASSRNLYEQYF
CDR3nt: TGTGCCAGTAGTAGAAACCTCTACGAGCAGTACTTC

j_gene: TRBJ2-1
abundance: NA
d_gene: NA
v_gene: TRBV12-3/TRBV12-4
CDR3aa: CASKQQLMWDNEQFF
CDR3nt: TGTGCCTCGAAGCAGCAACTTATGTGGGACAATGAGCAGTTCTTC

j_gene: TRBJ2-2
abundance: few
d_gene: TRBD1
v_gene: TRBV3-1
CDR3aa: CASTLDRGVGELFF
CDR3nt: TGTGCCAGCACTTTAGACAGGGGAGTCGGGGAGCTGTTTTTT

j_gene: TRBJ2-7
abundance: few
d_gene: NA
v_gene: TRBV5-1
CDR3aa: CASGPPLSRALHPYEQYF
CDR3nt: TGCGCCAGCGGGCCCCCGCTGAGTCGGGCCCTCCACCCATACGAGCAGTACTTC

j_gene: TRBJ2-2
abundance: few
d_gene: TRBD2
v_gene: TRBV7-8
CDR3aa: CASSVGLAFTGELFF
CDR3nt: TGTGCCAGCAGCGTGGGACTAGCTTTTACCGGGGAGCTGTTTTTT

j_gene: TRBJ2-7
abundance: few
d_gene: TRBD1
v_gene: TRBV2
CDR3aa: CASNAGQAAYEQYF
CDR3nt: TGTGCCAGCAACGCGGGACAGGCGGCCTACGAGCAGTACTTC

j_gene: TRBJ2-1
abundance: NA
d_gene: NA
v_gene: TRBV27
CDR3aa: CASSQRPLGGSNEQFF
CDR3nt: TGTGCCAGCAGCCAAAGGCCCCTCGGAGGGAGTAATGAGCAGTTCTTC

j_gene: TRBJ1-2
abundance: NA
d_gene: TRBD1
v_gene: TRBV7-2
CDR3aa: CASSTRTGGVGYTF
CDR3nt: TGTGCCAGCAGCACTCGGACAGGGGGCGTAGGCTACACCTTC

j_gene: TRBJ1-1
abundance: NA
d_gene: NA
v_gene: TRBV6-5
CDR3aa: CASLPRQNQISDTEAFF
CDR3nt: TGTGCCAGCTTACCCAGGCAGAACCAAATTTCGGACACTGAAGCTTTCTTT

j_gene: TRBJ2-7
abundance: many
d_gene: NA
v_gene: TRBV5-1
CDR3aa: CASSPRDAGYEQYF
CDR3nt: TGCGCCAGCAGCCCCCGGGACGCAGGCTACGAGCAGTACTTC

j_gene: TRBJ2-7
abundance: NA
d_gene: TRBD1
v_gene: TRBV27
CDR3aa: CASSVGQGVGQYF
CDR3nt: TGTGCCAGCAGTGTAGGACAGGGCGTCGGGCAGTACTTC

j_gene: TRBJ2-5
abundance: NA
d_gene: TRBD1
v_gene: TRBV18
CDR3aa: CASSAGQGQETQYF
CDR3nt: TGTGCCAGCTCAGCCGGACAGGGCCAAGAGACCCAGTACTTC

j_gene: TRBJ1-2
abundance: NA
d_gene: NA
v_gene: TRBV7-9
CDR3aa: CAGRPPDADYGYTF
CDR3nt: TGTGCCGGACGGCCCCCTGATGCTGACTATGGCTACACCTTC

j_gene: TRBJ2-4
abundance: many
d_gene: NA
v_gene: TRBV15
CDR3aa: CATSSFLAEENNIQYF
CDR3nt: TGTGCCACCAGCAGCTTCCTGGCGGAGGAGAATAACATTCAGTACTTC

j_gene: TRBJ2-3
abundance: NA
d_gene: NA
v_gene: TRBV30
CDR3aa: CAWRGRGLALSTDTQYF
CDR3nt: TGTGCCTGGAGGGGTAGGGGGCTAGCGCTATCCACAGATACGCAGTATTTT

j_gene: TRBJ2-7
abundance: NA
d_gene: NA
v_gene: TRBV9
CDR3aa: CASPPRGSYEQYF
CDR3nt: TGTGCCAGCCCCCCCAGGGGATCCTACGAGCAGTACTTC